This T cell receptor (beta chain) was recovered during a study of OX40 agonist ivuxolimab in advanced cancers. Trimming left V 5 bases short and J 2 bases short, with 9 bases between. This CDR3 is built from 13 residues. Germline lookup yields CDR1 WNHNN and CDR2 SYGVQD (reference sequence). Study-wide findings and caveats: The average count of expanded clones was higher among CD8+ T cells than among CD4+. At 0.1 to 3.0 mg/kg, CD4+ and CD8+ blood T cells expanded clonally by week 6.

Repertoires were generated with immunoSEQ multiplex PCR, while TCRdb's copy carries only in-frame clones and drops some. Of 48,000 or so clones in the sample, about 90% were seen once. To note about this clone: Its specificity is not known.

Specimen: CD4+ or CD8+ T cells sorted from blood, collected in a trial of the OX40 agonist ivuxolimab. The rearrangement joins TRBV10-1 to TRBJ1-2; D ambiguous. This clonotype was obtained from an adult with an advanced solid tumor such as melanoma, head and neck, liver or kidney cancer. CDR3 nucleotides: TGCGCCAGCAGTAGCGCGGCAAACTATGGCTACACCTTC. This codes for CASSSAANYGYTF.